The subject of this entry is one T cell receptor (beta chain). What it binds is unknown. 60 Vbeta and 13 Jbeta primers were used in PCR. Sequenced by immunoSEQ multiplex PCR; TCRdb stores in-frame clones only, minus some. The sample yields some 150,000 clones, roughly 87% seen once. The source of the sample is a study of cytomegalovirus exposure and HLA in healthy donors. Findings of the study overall: Per published reports, the classifier diagnosed cytomegalovirus status with high specificity and sensitivity.

Germline-derived CDR1 and CDR2 are SNHLY and FYNNEI. The CDR3 is 13 residues long. Between the trimmed V and J ends, which lost 8 bases and 3 bases, there was a span of 13 bases. The receptor was derived from a young woman in good health and CMV-seronegative. Sequenced input: PBMCs. The chain carries TRBV2 and TRBJ1-2; perhaps TRBD1 as D (5 bases). The CDR3 nucleotides read TGTGCCAGCGTCATGGGGCCCTACTATGGCTACACCTTC. Translation: CASVMGPYYGYTF.